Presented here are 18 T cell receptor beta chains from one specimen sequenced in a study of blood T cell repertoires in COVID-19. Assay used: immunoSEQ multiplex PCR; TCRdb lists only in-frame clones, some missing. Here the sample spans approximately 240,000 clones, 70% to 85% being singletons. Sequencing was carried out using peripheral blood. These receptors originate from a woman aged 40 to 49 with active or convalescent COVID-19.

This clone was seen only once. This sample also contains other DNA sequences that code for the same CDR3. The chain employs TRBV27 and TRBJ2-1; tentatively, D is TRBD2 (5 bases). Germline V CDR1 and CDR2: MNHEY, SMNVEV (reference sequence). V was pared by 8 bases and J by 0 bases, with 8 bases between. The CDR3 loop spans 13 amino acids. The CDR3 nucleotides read TGTGCCAGCCGGGGTAGCTCCTACAATGAGCAGTTCTTC. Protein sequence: CASRGSSYNEQFF.

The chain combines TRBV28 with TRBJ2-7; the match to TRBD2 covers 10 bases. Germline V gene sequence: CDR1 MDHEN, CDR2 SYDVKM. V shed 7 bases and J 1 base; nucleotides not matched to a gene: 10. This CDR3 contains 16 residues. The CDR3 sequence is CASTISLAGRSYEQYF. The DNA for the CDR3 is TGTGCCAGCACCATTTCACTAGCGGGGAGATCCTACGAGCAGTACTTC.

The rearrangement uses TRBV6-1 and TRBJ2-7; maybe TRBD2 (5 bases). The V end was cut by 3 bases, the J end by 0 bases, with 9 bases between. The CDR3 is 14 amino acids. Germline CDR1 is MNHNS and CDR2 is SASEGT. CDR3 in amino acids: CASSDLGSSYEQYV. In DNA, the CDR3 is TGTGCCAGCAGTGATTTAGGGAGCTCCTACGAGCAGTACGTC.

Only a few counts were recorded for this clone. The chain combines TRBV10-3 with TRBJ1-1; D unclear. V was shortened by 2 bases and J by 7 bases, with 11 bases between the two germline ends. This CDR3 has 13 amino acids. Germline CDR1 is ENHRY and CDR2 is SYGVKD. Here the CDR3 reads CAISEIQTYEAFF. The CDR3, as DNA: TGTGCCATCAGTGAGATACAGACCTATGAAGCTTTCTTT.

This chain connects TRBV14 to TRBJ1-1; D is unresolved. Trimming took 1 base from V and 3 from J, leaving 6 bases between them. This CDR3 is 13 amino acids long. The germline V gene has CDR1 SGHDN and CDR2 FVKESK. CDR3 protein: CASSQGAHTEAFF. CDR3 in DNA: TGTGCCAGCAGCCAAGGGGCTCACACTGAAGCTTTCTTT.

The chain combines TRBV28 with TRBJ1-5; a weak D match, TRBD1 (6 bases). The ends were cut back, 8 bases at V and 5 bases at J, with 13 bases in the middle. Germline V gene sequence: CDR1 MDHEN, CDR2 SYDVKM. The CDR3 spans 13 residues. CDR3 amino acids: CASALDSYQPQHF. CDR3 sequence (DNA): TGTGCCAGCGCTTTGGACAGTTATCAGCCCCAGCATTTT.

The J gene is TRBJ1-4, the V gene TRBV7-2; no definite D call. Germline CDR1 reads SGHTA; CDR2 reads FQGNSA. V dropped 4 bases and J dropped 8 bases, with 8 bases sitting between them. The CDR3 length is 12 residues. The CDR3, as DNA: TGTGCCAGCAGCTCAACGGGGGAAAAACTGTTTTTT. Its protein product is CASSSTGEKLFF.

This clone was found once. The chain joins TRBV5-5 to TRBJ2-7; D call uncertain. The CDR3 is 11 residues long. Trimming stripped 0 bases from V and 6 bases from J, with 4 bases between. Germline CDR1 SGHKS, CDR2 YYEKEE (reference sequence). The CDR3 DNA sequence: TGTGCCAGCAGCTTGGACGGCGAGCAGTACGTC. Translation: CASSLDGEQYV.

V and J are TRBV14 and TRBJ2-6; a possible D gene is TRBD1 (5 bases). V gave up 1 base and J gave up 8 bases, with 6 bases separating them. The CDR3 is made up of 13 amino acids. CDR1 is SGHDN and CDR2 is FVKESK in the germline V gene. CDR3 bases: TGTGCCAGCAGCCAAGCAGGGCCCAACGTCCTGACTTTC. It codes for CASSQAGPNVLTF.

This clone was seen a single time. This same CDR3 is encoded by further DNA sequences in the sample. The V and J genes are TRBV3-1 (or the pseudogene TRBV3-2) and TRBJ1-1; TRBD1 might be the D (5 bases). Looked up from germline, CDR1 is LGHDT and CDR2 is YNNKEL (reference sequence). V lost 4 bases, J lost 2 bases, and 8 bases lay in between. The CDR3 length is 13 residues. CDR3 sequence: CASSPTGNTEAFF. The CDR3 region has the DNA TGTGCCAGCAGCCCCACAGGAAACACTGAAGCTTTCTTT.

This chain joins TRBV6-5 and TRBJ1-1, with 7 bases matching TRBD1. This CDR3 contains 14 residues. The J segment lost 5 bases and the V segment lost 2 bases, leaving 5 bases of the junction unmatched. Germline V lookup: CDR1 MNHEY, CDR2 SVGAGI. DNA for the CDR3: TGTGCCAGCAGTTACCGACAGGGTAAGACTGAAGCTTTCTTT. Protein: CASSYRQGKTEAFF.

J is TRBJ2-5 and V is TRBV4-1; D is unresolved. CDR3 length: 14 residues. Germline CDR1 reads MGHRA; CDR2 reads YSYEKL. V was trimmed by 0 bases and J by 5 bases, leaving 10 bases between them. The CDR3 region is CASSQDRFTETQYF. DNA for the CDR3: TGCGCCAGCAGCCAAGATCGATTCACTGAGACCCAGTACTTC.

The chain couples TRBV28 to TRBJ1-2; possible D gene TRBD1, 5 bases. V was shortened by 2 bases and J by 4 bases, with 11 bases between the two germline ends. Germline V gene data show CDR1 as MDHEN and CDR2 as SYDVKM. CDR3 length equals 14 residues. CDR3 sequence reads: CASSLPGLTYGYTF. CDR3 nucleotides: TGTGCCAGCAGTTTACCGGGACTTACCTATGGCTACACCTTC.

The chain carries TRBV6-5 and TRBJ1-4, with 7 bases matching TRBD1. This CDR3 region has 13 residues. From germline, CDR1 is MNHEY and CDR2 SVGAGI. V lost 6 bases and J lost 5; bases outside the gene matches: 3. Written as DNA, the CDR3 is TGTGCCAGCAGCTCGACAGGGAATGAAAAACTGTTTTTT. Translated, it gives CASSSTGNEKLFF.

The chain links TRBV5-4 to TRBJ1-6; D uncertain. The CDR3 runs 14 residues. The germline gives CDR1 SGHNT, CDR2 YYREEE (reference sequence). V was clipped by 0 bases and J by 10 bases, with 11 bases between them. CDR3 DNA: TGTGCCAGCAGCTTGGGGCAGGAGGGCTCACCCCTCCACTTT. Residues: CASSLGQEGSPLHF. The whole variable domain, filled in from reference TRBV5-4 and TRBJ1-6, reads ETGVTQSPTHLIKTRGQQVTLRCSSQSGHNTVSWYQQALGQGPQFIFQYYREEENGRGNFPPRFSGLQFPNYSSELNVNALELDDSALYLCASSLGQEGSPLHFGNGTRLTVT.

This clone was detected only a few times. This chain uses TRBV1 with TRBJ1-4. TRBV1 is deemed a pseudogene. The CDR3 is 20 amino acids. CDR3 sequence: CTSSPTRRPGDSAGGEKLFF. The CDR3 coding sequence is TGCACCAGCAGCCCCACACGTCGTCCGGGGGATTCTGCGGGTGGGGAAAAACTGTTTTTT.

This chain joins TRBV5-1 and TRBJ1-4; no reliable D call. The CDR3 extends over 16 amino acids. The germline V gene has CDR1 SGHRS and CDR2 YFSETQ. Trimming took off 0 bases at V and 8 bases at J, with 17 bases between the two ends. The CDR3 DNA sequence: TGCGCCAGCAGCTTGGGTCCCGGGGAGGTGAAGGAAAAACTGTTTTTT. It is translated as CASSLGPGEVKEKLFF.

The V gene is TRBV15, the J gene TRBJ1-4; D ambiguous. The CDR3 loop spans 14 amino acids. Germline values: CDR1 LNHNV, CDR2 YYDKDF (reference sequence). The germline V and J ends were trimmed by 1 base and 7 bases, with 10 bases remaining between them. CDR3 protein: CATSRVTGSEKLFF. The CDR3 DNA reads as TGTGCCACCAGCAGAGTAACGGGATCTGAAAAACTGTTTTTT.